Included here is one T cell receptor beta chain sequence, with context. Assay used: immunoSEQ multiplex PCR; TCRdb lists only in-frame clones, some missing. The sample yields approximately 90,000 clones, 95% seen once. This specimen belongs to a study of technical replicates of blood from a few donors. Germline V gives CDR1 MNHEY, CDR2 SMNVEV (reference sequence). CDR3 length: 16 amino acids. V gave up 5 bases and J gave up 0 bases, with 13 bases separating them. The sequence was collected from a human donor in good health. Input material: T cells isolated from PBMCs. The gene calls are TRBV27 and TRBJ1-4; D ambiguous. The CDR3 loop reads CASSPSTAATNEKLFF. DNA of the CDR3: TGTGCCAGCAGTCCCTCCACGGCGGCAACTAATGAAAAACTGTTTTTT.